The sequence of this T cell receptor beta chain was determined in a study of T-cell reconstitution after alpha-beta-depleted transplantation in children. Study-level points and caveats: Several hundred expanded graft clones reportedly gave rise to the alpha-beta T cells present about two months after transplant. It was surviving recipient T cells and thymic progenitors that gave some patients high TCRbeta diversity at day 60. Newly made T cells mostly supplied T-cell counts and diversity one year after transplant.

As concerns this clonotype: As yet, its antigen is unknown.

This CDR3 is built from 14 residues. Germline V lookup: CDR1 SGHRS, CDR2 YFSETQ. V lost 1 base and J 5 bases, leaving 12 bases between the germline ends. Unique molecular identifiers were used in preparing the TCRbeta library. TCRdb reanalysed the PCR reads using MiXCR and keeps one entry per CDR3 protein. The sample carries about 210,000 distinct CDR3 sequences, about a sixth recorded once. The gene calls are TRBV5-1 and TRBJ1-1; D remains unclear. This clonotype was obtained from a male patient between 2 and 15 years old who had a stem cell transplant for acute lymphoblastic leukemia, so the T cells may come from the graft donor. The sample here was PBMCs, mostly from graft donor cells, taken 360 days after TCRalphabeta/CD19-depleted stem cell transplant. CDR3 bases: TGCGCCAGCAGCTTGAGGGATAGGGAGACTGAAGCTTTCTTT. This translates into CASSLRDRETEAFF. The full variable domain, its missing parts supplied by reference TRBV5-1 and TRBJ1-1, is KAGVTQTPRYLIKTRGQQVTLSCSPISGHRSVSWYQQTPGQGLQFLFEYFSETQRNKGNFPGRFSGRQFSNSRSEMNVSTLELGDSALYLCASSLRDRETEAFFGQGTRLTVV.